The clone carrying this T cell receptor (beta chain) occurred many times. Its antigen remains unidentified. These data are taken from a study of metastatic and nonmetastatic thyroid tumors. The wider study: Where malignant and benign thyroid patients were concerned, repertoires were compared across blood and tumor or nodule tissue.

Thyroid surgery had not been preceded by any treatment in any patient. Study results and limitations: Malignant thyroid tumors reportedly exceeded benign nodules significantly in TCR beta diversity, with the difference appearing in blood and tumor.

Via MiXCR, TCRdb re-called the PCR reads. The data show tens of thousands of clones, with approximately 30% seen just once and around an eighth held by the top ten. Germline-derived CDR1 and CDR2 are ENHRY and SYGVKD. This CDR3 comprises 14 residues. Trimming cost V 10 bases and J 8 bases; bases outside gene matches: 10. V is TRBV10-3 and J is TRBJ1-4; 10 bases are shared with TRBD1. Sample: blood. The TCR was taken from a female donor with papillary thyroid cancer or a benign thyroid nodule (not recorded which). Some clones in this sample may be carry-over from other donors' samples. The CDR3 DNA reads TGTGCCACCTCAGGACAGGGGGAGGGCGAAAAACTGTTTTTT. Translated: CATSGQGEGEKLFF.